This T cell receptor (beta chain) was captured by sequencing in a study of tumor-infiltrating lymphocytes in primary liver carcinoma. The overall study: Among the tumors, stages were T1-T3 N0M0 and sizes roughly 4.2 to 10 cm.

In regard to this clonotype: Its antigen remains unidentified.

This CDR3 is built from 14 residues. Per the germline V gene, CDR1 is SQVTM and CDR2 is ANQGSEA. The V end was cut by 3 bases, the J end by 5 bases, with 15 bases between. Unsorted whole blood yielded the blood RNA, and germline DNA was also extracted. From 500 ng of total RNA, TCR beta-specific cDNA was reverse-transcribed using a constant-region primer. Slightly modified ARM-PCR with three nested multiplex PCR rounds yielded TCR beta libraries. Amplification in the first two PCR rounds was performed using TRBV1-TRBV30 forward primers and a C-beta reverse primer for approximately 10 cycles each. TCRdb independently ran MiXCR on the multiplex PCR reads; one entry per CDR3 protein. Among 180,000 or so distinct CDR3 sequences, 50% to 75% were seen once, and the ten largest hold 72%. Study-wide results and caveats: Blood had a significantly lower top-250-clone fraction than tumors did (p = 0.039).

Sample: peripheral blood. This sequence joins TRBV29-1 and TRBJ2-3, with D unclear. The sequence was obtained from a middle-aged man with primary liver carcinoma and hepatitis B virus infection. The CDR3: CSVDLGTDIDTQYF. The CDR3 nucleotides read TGCAGCGTTGACTTAGGCACTGACATAGATACGCAGTATTTT.